This TCR beta chain was identified during a study of cytomegalovirus exposure and HLA in healthy donors. Vbeta (60) and Jbeta (13) primers were used in the PCR. The protocol was immunoSEQ multiplex PCR, while the TCRdb copy is restricted to in-frame clones and leaves out a portion. The profile shows about 140,000 clones, 80% to 85% of them singletons. V dropped 0 bases and J dropped 1 base, with 11 bases sitting between them. Looked up from germline, CDR1 is SGHRS and CDR2 is YFSETQ. The CDR3 sequence is 15 residues long. The V and J genes are TRBV5-1 and TRBJ2-7; D may be TRBD2 (5 bases). The receptor was derived from a boy between 2 and 10 years old in good health and CMV-seronegative. Material: PBMCs. The CDR3 region has the DNA TGCGCCAGCAGCTTGGCCCCCCAGCGGTCCTACGAGCAGTACTTC. The encoded protein is CASSLAPQRSYEQYF.